Below, one T cell receptor (beta chain) is given with its context. Its cognate antigen is unknown. The sample comes from a study of T cells after yellow fever vaccination. Findings and limits, study-wide: Within FACS-sorted repertoires, abundant clonotypes contaminating from the bulk population could be present.

The CDR3 is 15 residues long. Germline CDR1 reads SGDLS; CDR2 reads YYNGEE. V lost 0 bases, J lost 6 bases, and 13 bases lay in between. TCRdb itself ran the 5' RACE reads through MiXCR, one entry per CDR3 protein. The repertoire includes some 300,000 distinct CDR3 sequences, about 10% of them detected once, and 3% to 3.5% sits in the top ten. Sequenced here: CD4+ T cells sorted from PBMCs, sampled 45 days after the yellow fever booster vaccination. This sequence originates from a man younger than 35 who received the YFV17D yellow fever vaccine. The chain links TRBV9 to TRBJ2-1, with D perhaps TRBD1 (6 bases). DNA for the CDR3: TGTGCCAGCAGCGTAGGCTCACAGGGCTTCAATGAGCAGTTCTTC. It yields the protein CASSVGSQGFNEQFF.